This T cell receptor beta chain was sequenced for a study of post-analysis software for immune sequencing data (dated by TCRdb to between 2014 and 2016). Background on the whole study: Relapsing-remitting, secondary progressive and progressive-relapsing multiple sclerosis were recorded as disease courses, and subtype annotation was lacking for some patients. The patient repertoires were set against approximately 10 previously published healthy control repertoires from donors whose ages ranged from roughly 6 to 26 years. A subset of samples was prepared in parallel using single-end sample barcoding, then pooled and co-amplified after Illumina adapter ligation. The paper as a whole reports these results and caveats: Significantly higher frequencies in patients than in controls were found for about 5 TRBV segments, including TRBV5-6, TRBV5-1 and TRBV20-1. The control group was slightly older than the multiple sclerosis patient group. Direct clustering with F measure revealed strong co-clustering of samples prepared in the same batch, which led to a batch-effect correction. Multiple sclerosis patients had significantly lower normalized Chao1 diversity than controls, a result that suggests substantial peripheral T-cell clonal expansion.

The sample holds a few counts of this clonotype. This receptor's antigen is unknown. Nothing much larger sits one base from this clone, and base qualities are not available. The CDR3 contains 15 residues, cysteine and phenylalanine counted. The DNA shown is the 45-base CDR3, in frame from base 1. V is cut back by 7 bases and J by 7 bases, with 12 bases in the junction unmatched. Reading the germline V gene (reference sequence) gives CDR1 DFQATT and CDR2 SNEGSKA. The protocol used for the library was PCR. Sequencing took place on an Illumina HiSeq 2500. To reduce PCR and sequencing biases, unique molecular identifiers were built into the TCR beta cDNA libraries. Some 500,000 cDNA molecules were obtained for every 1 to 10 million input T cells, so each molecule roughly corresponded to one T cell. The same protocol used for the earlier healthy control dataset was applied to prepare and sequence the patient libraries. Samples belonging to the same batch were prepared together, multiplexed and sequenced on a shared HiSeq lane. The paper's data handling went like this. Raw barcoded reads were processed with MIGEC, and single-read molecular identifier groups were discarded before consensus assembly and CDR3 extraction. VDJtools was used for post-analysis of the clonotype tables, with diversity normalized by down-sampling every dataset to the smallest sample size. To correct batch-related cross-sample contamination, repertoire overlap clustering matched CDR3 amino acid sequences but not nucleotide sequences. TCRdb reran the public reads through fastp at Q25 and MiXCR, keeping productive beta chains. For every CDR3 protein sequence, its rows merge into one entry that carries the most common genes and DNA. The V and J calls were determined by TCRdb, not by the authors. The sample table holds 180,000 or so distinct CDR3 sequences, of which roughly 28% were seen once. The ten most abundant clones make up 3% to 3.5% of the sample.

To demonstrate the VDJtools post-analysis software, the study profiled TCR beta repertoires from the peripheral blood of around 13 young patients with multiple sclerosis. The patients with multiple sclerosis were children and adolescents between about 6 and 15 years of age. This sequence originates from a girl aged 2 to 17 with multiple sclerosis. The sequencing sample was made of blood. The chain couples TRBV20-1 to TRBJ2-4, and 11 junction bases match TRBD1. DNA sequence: TGCAGTGGGTGGACAGGGGGCTCCCTGTGGAACATTCAGTACTTC. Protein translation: CSGWTGGSLWNIQYF.